This TCR beta chain was identified during a study of shared clonotypes between healthy human individuals. Findings of the study overall: The study sampled only blood, and tissue repertoires likely differ. Limited genetic and exposure-history diversity came from having few donors.

The germline V and J ends were trimmed by 5 bases and 4 bases, with 11 bases remaining between them. Germline values: CDR1 SGHTA, CDR2 FQGNSA. This CDR3 is built from 13 residues. To note about this clone: Antigen: not known.

In the sorted-subset replicate PCRs, roughly 210 ng DNA, around 32,000 T cell genomes, was used. Profiled with immunoSEQ multiplex PCR; TCRdb holds only in-frame clones, not every one. Found here are around 1.4 million clones, approximately 98.5% of them singletons; the top ten hold 0.3% to 0.45%. The split of CD4+ cells yielded CD45RA+ naive and CD45RA-negative memory subsets. This clonotype originated in a man aged 25 to 45 in good health. The chain joins TRBV7-2 to TRBJ1-2; no reliable D call. The sequenced material came from naive CD4+ T cells sorted from blood. Subset meaning: CD45RA+ positively selected. In DNA form, the CDR3 reads TGTGCCAGCAGCCCATCGATAGTCTATGGCTACACCTTC. This codes for CASSPSIVYGYTF.